The 25 T cell receptor beta chains below were found in one sample sequenced in a study of neurological immune-mediated disorders (dated by TCRdb to the late 2010s). The library was built by means of 5' RACE. The run used an Illumina HiSeq 2500. In-frame beta chains were kept once TCRdb had trimmed the public reads at Q25 with fastp and called clones with MiXCR. Each CDR3 protein gets just one entry, which takes the most common genes and DNA from the rows behind it. The sample records roughly 50,000 distinct CDR3 sequences, about 9.3% of which are singletons. The ten top clones hold 5.3% of the sample. Sequencing input: PBMCs. The receptors originated from a man in his sixties or seventies with HTLV-1-associated myelopathy (HAM/TSP).

Many counts were recorded for this clonotype. V gene TRBV9 combines with J gene TRBJ2-7; D possibly corresponds to TRBD1 (5 bases). The germline gives CDR1 SGDLS, CDR2 YYNGEE. The V gene lost 0 bases and the J gene lost 4 bases, with 14 bases spanning the gap. The CDR3 is 15 amino acids. The CDR3 sequence: CASSVAQGSQYEQYF. DNA for the CDR3: TGTGCCAGCAGCGTAGCGCAGGGATCGCAGTACGAGCAGTACTTC.

This clonotype showed up many times. The J gene is TRBJ2-1, the V gene TRBV6-2 or TRBV6-3; the D is unclear. Germline CDR1 is MNHEY and CDR2 is SVGEGT. V lost 6 bases to trimming and J lost 4 bases, with 10 bases between them. This CDR3 is 13 amino acids long. CDR3 sequence (DNA): TGTGCCAGCAGAGAACCGGTTTACAATGAGCAGTTCTTC. Amino acid sequence: CASREPVYNEQFF.

This clonotype showed up many times. The chain combines TRBV20-1 with TRBJ1-3, with D unclear. The germline V gene encodes CDR1 DFQATT and CDR2 SNEGSKA (reference sequence). The CDR3 has 15 residues. Trimming removed 2 bases from V and 8 bases from J, with 19 bases in between. CDR3 amino acids: CSARSDISWSDTIYF. The CDR3 DNA reads as TGCAGTGCTAGATCCGACATCTCTTGGAGCGACACCATATATTTT.

The genes are TRBV20-1 and TRBJ2-1, with TRBD2 matching 7 bases. The CDR3 has 16 amino acids. Germline V CDR1 and CDR2: DFQATT, SNEGSKA (reference sequence). Trimming at V came to 2 bases and at J to 4 bases, leaving 11 bases not matched to a gene. The CDR3 spells CSARTGGRMRYNEQFF. The CDR3 region has the DNA TGCAGTGCTAGAACTGGCGGGAGAATGAGGTACAATGAGCAGTTCTTC.

At least ten counts were recorded for this clonotype. This chain connects TRBV6-1 to TRBJ2-7; D unclear. Per germline, CDR1 MNHNS and CDR2 SASEGT. The germline V and J ends were trimmed by 2 bases and 3 bases, with 5 bases remaining between them. The CDR3 covers 12 residues. The CDR3 loop reads CASSESLYEQYF. CDR3 DNA: TGTGCCAGCAGTGAAAGCCTCTACGAGCAGTACTTC.

This clonotype has a count of ten or more. The genes are TRBV27 and TRBJ2-1; tentative D call: TRBD2 (6 bases). The CDR3 covers 13 residues. V lost 1 base and J 8 bases, leaving 9 bases between the germline ends. Germline loops: CDR1 MNHEY, CDR2 SMNVEV (reference sequence). CDR3 nucleotide sequence: TGTGCCAGCAGTTTATGGGGGGACGATGAGCAGTTCTTC. It codes for CASSLWGDDEQFF.

This clonotype was observed many times. The chain joins TRBV5-5 to TRBJ2-5; 7 bases line up with TRBD2. V dropped 3 bases and J dropped 1; count of bases not matched to a gene: 9. CDR3 length: 16 residues. Germline lookup yields CDR1 SGHKS and CDR2 YYEKEE (reference sequence). CDR3 sequence (DNA): TGTGCCAGCAGCTACTCTGTAGTAGCGGGCCAAGAGACCCAGTACTTC. It translates to CASSYSVVAGQETQYF.

This clonotype was observed a handful of times. The CDR3 protein is CASSFLIGLAAKVDTQYF. In DNA form, the CDR3 reads TGTGCCAGCAGTTTCCTTATAGGACTAGCTGCCAAGGTTGATACGCAGTATTTT. The J gene is TRBJ2-3, the V gene TRBV27, with 8 bases aligning to TRBD2. The germline CDR1 and CDR2 sequences are MNHEY and SMNVEV (reference sequence). The junction had 17 bases not matched to a gene; V was cut back by 3 bases and J by 6 bases. The length of the CDR3 is 18 residues.

A few counts support this clonotype. V and J are TRBV5-5 and TRBJ1-1, with a weak D call TRBD1 (6 bases). CDR1 is SGHKS, CDR2 YYEKEE, per germline (reference sequence). V was pared by 0 bases and J by 1 base, with 13 bases between. The length of the CDR3 is 16 residues. In nucleotides, the CDR3 is TGTGCCAGCAGCTTGGAGGGTAGGGGGAGGAACACTGAAGCTTTCTTT. Translated, it gives CASSLEGRGRNTEAFF.

This clonotype has at least ten counts. V gene TRBV5-1 combines with J gene TRBJ1-2; tentatively, D is TRBD1 (6 bases). Germline values: CDR1 SGHRS, CDR2 YFSETQ. The ends were cut back, 1 base at V and 4 bases at J, with 8 bases in the middle. The CDR3 sequence is 13 residues long. The CDR3 region is CASSLRDTYGYTF. The CDR3 DNA is TGCGCCAGCAGCTTGAGGGACACCTATGGCTACACCTTC.

This clonotype showed up many times. V and J are TRBV20-1 and TRBJ1-2; weak D call: TRBD1 (5 bases). Per germline, CDR1 DFQATT and CDR2 SNEGSKA (reference sequence). Trimming removed 5 bases from V and 6 bases from J, with 13 bases in between. The CDR3 sequence is 12 residues long. The CDR3 here is CSAPRDFDGYTF. The CDR3 bases are TGCAGTGCTCCCCGGGACTTCGATGGCTACACCTTC.

This clonotype was recorded at least ten times. The J gene is TRBJ2-3, the V gene TRBV4-2; 7 nucleotides line up with TRBD1. The J segment lost 2 bases and the V segment lost 0 bases, leaving 8 bases of the junction unmatched. The CDR3 contains 17 residues. Per germline, CDR1 LGHNA and CDR2 YNFKEQ. Here the CDR3 reads CASSQERQGSPTDTQYF. CDR3 DNA sequence: TGTGCCAGCAGCCAAGAGAGACAGGGCTCTCCCACAGATACGCAGTATTTT.

Many counts were recorded for this clonotype. The chain couples TRBV12-3 or TRBV12-4 to TRBJ2-2; D call uncertain. V shed 8 bases and J shed 4 bases, with 17 bases lying between them. The CDR3 runs to 15 residues. The CDR3 here is CASPRSSMPTGELFF. The DNA of the CDR3 is TGTGCCAGCCCCCGTTCAAGCATGCCCACCGGGGAGCTGTTTTTT.

There are many counts of this clonotype. The genes are TRBV28 and TRBJ2-7; no definite D call. This CDR3 region has 11 residues. Germline V gives CDR1 MDHEN, CDR2 SYDVKM. Trimming pared 6 bases from V and 6 bases from J, leaving 9 bases between. The CDR3 bases are TGTGCCAGCAGCCAATACGGCGAGCAGTACTTC. Its protein product is CASSQYGEQYF.

This clonotype was recorded at least ten times. V and J are TRBV5-1 and TRBJ2-3; D gene ambiguous. V gave up 5 bases and J gave up 0 bases, with 10 bases separating them. The CDR3 loop spans 14 amino acids. The V gene's germline CDR1 is SGHRS and CDR2 YFSETQ. DNA for the CDR3: TGCGCCAGCAGGCTAACGTTTAGCACAGATACGCAGTATTTT. Its protein is CASRLTFSTDTQYF.

This clonotype showed up many times. The CDR3 nucleotides read TGTGCCAGCAGTTTGGCCTCAGACTCTGGAAACACCATATATTTT. It specifies CASSLASDSGNTIYF. The chain is built from TRBV12-3 or TRBV12-4 and TRBJ1-3, with D hard to call. V dropped 3 bases and J dropped 0 bases, with 9 bases sitting between them. The CDR3 runs 15 residues.

In this sample, this clonotype turned up many times. This chain connects TRBV7-2 to TRBJ2-7; possible D gene TRBD1, 6 bases. The CDR3 sequence is 15 residues long. Deletions cut 4 bases from V and 2 bases from J, with 15 bases between. CDR1 and CDR2 (germline): SGHTA, FQGNSA. The CDR3, as DNA: TGTGCCAGCAGCTCACAGGGAAGTATTACCTACGAGCAGTACTTC. Amino acid sequence: CASSSQGSITYEQYF.

This clonotype has a count of ten or more. The J gene is TRBJ1-5, the V gene TRBV28; 7 bases match TRBD1. CDR1 is MDHEN and CDR2 is SYDVKM in the germline V gene. The J segment lost 4 bases and the V segment lost 2 bases, leaving 2 bases of the junction unmatched. The CDR3 loop spans 14 amino acids. In DNA, the CDR3 is TGTGCCAGCAGTTTAGTACAGGGGAATCAGCCCCAGCATTTT. It encodes CASSLVQGNQPQHF.

Within the sample, this clonotype is medium-sized (0.01 to 0.1%). This chain links TRBV12-3 or TRBV12-4 with TRBJ2-1; 10 positions agree with TRBD1. The V and J ends lost 7 bases and 8 bases, in that order; junction bases with no gene match: 11. The CDR3 covers 15 residues. CDR3 sequence (DNA): TGTGCCAGCATAAGCCTCCGGGACAGGGGCCATGAGCAGTTCTTC. Its translation: CASISLRDRGHEQFF.

This clonotype was counted many times. CDR3 sequence (DNA): TGCAGTGCGGGAATGGGACTGGGGTACAATGAGCAGTTCTTC. Translated: CSAGMGLGYNEQFF. The V call is TRBV20-1, the J call TRBJ2-1, with TRBD2 as a possible D gene (6 bases). Trimming took 6 bases from V and 4 from J, leaving 16 bases between them. Germline V gene lookup returns CDR1 DFQATT and CDR2 SNEGSKA (reference sequence). CDR3 size: 14 residues.

This clonotype was detected many times. The V call is TRBV19, the J call TRBJ2-4; tentatively, D is TRBD1 (6 bases). CDR1 is LNHDA and CDR2 is SQIVND in the germline V gene (reference sequence). V lost 8 bases and J 3 bases, leaving 11 bases between the germline ends. The CDR3 is made up of 13 amino acids. This CDR3 is CASAGADKNIQYF. CDR3 nucleotides: TGTGCCAGTGCAGGGGCGGACAAAAACATTCAGTACTTC. The full variable domain, in which reference TRBV19 and TRBJ2-4 provide the parts outside the CDR3, is DGGITQSPKYLFRKEGQNVTLSCEQNLNHDAMYWYRQDPGQGLRLIYYSQIVNDFQKGDIAEGYSVSREKKESFPLTVTSAQKNPTAFYLCASAGADKNIQYFGAGTRLSVL.

This clonotype was seen repeatedly, ten times or more. The rearrangement uses TRBV7-2 and TRBJ2-1, with D tentatively TRBD2 (6 bases). The V end was cut by 6 bases, the J end by 3 bases, with 18 bases between. The CDR3 totals 16 residues. Germline-derived CDR1 and CDR2 are SGHTA and FQGNSA. CDR3 sequence: CASSSYRGRYYNEQFF. The CDR3 region has the DNA TGTGCCAGCAGTTCATATCGGGGGAGATACTACAATGAGCAGTTCTTC. The entire variable domain, with the rest obtained from reference TRBV7-2 and TRBJ2-1, is as follows: GAGVSQSPSNKVTEKGKDVELRCDPISGHTALYWYRQSLGQGLEFLIYFQGNSAPDKSGLPSDRFSAERTGGSVSTLTIQRTQQEDSAVYLCASSSYRGRYYNEQFFGPGTRLTVL.

This clonotype was seen at least ten times. The chain combines TRBV19 with TRBJ2-1, with 8 bases fitting TRBD1. CDR1 and CDR2 from the germline V gene are LNHDA and SQIVND (reference sequence). With 7 bases clipped from V and 10 bases from J, the junction kept 9 bases outside the gene matches. The CDR3 is 13 residues long. CDR3 in amino acids: CASTRRQGSEQFF. The DNA of the CDR3 is TGTGCCAGTACTCGTCGACAGGGGTCCGAGCAGTTCTTC.

The table lists this clonotype with many counts. V and J are TRBV29-1 and TRBJ2-3, with a possible D match to TRBD2 (5 bases). The CDR3 loop spans 13 amino acids. V was pared by 3 bases and J by 0 bases, with 7 bases between. Per the germline V gene, CDR1 is SQVTM and CDR2 is ANQGSEA. The CDR3 sequence: CSVEGGSTDTQYF. In DNA form, the CDR3 reads TGCAGCGTTGAGGGCGGGAGCACAGATACGCAGTATTTT.

This clonotype was recorded at least ten times. The chain recombines TRBV27 with TRBJ2-7; TRBD1 or TRBD2 may be the D gene (7 bases each). Germline values: CDR1 MNHEY, CDR2 SMNVEV (reference sequence). V was cut by 6 bases and J by 7 bases, with 16 bases left in between. The CDR3 consists of 13 residues. DNA of the CDR3: TGTGCCAGCAGGCGGTCAGGGGGAGGGGAGCAGTACTTC. It is translated as CASRRSGGGEQYF.